This T cell receptor (beta chain) derives from a study of blood T cells in healthy people across ages (dated by TCRdb to 2014 to 2015). In the study overall: Template switching captured roughly one uniquely barcoded TCR beta cDNA molecule per two T cells in model experiments. Donors were grouped into four age groups: young (average roughly 15 years), middle-aged (39), aged (around 60) and long-lived (approximately 78). Age-related changes in TCR beta repertoire diversity were measured in the study by deep sequencing normalized with unique cDNA molecular identifiers. To avoid experimental bias, donors of different ages were spread randomly across the sequencing lanes. For two donors (one aged 18 to 29 and one aged 80 or older), the study analyzed two additional independent replicas of 1 million unique cDNA reads from the same blood draw.

Library generation was performed with 5' RACE. The data were produced on an Illumina HiSeq 2500. The second PCR ran for about 6 to 11 cycles and used a J-beta primer mix along with a sample-barcoded 5' primer. A template-switch 5' adaptor carrying 12 random nucleotides introduced a unique molecular identifier onto each TCR beta cDNA molecule. Each sample yielded at least 2.5 million CDR3-containing paired-end reads. All of the RNA was converted into first-strand cDNA using the Mint cDNA synthesis kit, with a TRBC-specific oligonucleotide serving as the primer. All cDNA was treated with uracil-DNA glycosylase and then went through a first 18-cycle PCR with the universal primers M1SS and BC2_uni_R. The published analysis was carried out like this. For normalization, 1 million high-quality reads, each with a distinct molecular identifier, were randomly selected from each sample. Instead of being binned into consensus sequences, reads with shared molecular identifiers were discarded. CDR3 identification, clonotype clustering and error correction used MiTCR with a Q25 quality threshold and the strictest error-elimination algorithm. A nonparametric unseen species model with Euler transformation was used to estimate lower-bound total TCR beta diversity. TCRdb trimmed the raw reads at Q25, called clones with MiXCR and kept productive beta chains. Every entry covers one CDR3 protein and lists the most common genes and DNA from its rows. Clone size and V and J calls follow TCRdb, not the original study. Counted in this sample were 600,000 or so distinct CDR3 sequences; roughly 21% of them appeared once. The ten top clones hold more than 3% of the sample.

The roughly 39 donors, aged 6 to 90 years, were systemically healthy Caucasian individuals from Russia. Around 9.7 milliliters of peripheral blood were collected from each donor into EDTA-treated Vacutainer tubes. Ficoll-Paque density-gradient centrifugation was used to isolate PBMCs, with at least 7 million per sample. Trizol reagent was used to extract total RNA from the PBMCs, yielding at least 6 micrograms per sample. Naive CD45RAhigh/CD27high T cell percentages were measured by flow cytometry on a PBMC aliquot from every donor. The table lists this clonotype with a few counts. Its specific antigen is unknown. No base qualities exist here, and no much larger clone lies one base off it. CDR1 and CDR2 are read off the germline V gene (reference sequence) as LNHDA and SQIVND. Cut back by 4 bases and 9 bases, the V and J ends lie 19 bases apart. Reading from cysteine to phenylalanine, the CDR3 counts 14 amino acids. Only the CDR3 portion is preserved as DNA: 42 bases, with reading frame beginning at the first base.

Overall study outcomes, separate from this receptor: Estimates of total diversity based on one million sequenced T cells were considered lower bounds and underestimates. Donor CMV infection status was unknown, potentially confounding age-related changes in expanded clonotypes. Observed TCR beta diversity per million T cells fell roughly linearly with age, and a significant reduction was already apparent by age roughly 40. There was a strong correlation between observed TCR beta diversity and the percentage of naive T cells measured by flow cytometry. Because profiling used bulk unsorted PBMCs, naive and antigen-experienced compartments could not be compared conclusively. Compared with the aged group, the long-lived group had more naive CD4+ T cells, fewer expanded clones and increased TCR diversity, suggesting age selection.

The source material was blood. This clonotype was sampled from a man between 65 and 79 years old in good health. Recombination connected TRBV19 to TRBJ2-7; a tentative D match to TRBD1 spans 5 bases. The bases are TGTGCCAGTAGTAGCAGGGCGGCTTTTACGGGGCAGTACTTC. It translates as CASSSRAAFTGQYF.